A single sample gave rise to the 18 T cell receptor beta chains below, sequenced in a study of Tregs in tolerant kidney transplant recipients. Assay: immunoSEQ multiplex PCR; the TCRdb copy retains only in-frame clones and omits some. The sample yields about 110,000 clones, roughly 89% seen once. Sequencing was performed on CD4+ T cells from blood, taken before the transplant. The receptor source for this set is a human donor who received a combined kidney and bone marrow transplant.

The chain uses TRBV9 and TRBJ1-2; 9 bases match TRBD1. The CDR3 has 12 amino acids. After removal of 4 bases from V and 8 bases from J, the junction contained 3 bases not matched to a gene. Germline V gene data show CDR1 as SGDLS and CDR2 as YYNGEE. CDR3 residues: CASSQDRGGYTF. As DNA, the CDR3 is TGTGCCAGCAGCCAGGACAGGGGAGGCTACACCTTC.

This chain links TRBV4-1 with TRBJ2-3; D is unclear. The CDR3 extends over 17 amino acids. V dropped 1 base and J dropped 1 base, with 15 bases sitting between them. Germline CDR1 MGHRA, CDR2 YSYEKL. CDR3 DNA: TGCGCCAGCAGCCAAGCGTCTACCCATCTCCGCACAGATACGCAGTATTTT. The encoded protein is CASSQASTHLRTDTQYF.

The chain uses TRBV6-5 and TRBJ1-2; TRBD1 matches at 11 bases. The CDR3 has 14 residues. Germline V gene lookup returns CDR1 MNHEY and CDR2 SVGAGI. V trimming: 6 bases; J trimming: 7 bases; junction bases outside the gene matches: 7. The CDR3 DNA sequence: TGTGCCAGCAGGGCAGGGACAGGGGGGGGTGGCTACACCTTC. Encoded protein: CASRAGTGGGGYTF.

The chain combines TRBV5-6 with TRBJ2-5; a weak D match, TRBD2 (5 bases). CDR1 and CDR2 (germline): SGHDT, YYEEEE. The V end was cut by 0 bases, the J end by 4 bases, with 7 bases between. CDR3 length: 13 residues. The DNA of the CDR3 is TGTGCCAGCAGCTTGGGACGGGGAGAGACCCAGTACTTC. It is translated as CASSLGRGETQYF.

V is TRBV5-1 and J is TRBJ2-3; D is unclear. There are 17 residues in the CDR3. V was cut by 0 bases and J by 2 bases, with 16 bases left in between. Looked up from germline, CDR1 is SGHRS and CDR2 is YFSETQ. The DNA for the CDR3 is TGCGCCAGCAGCTTGGGCTCCGTCAGTCAATACACAGATACGCAGTATTTT. It is translated as CASSLGSVSQYTDTQYF.

This chain links TRBV6-5 with TRBJ2-7, with 7 bases matching TRBD2. V was clipped by 6 bases and J by 2 bases; unmatched bases: 7. The CDR3 contains 14 residues. Germline V gene lookup returns CDR1 MNHEY and CDR2 SVGAGI. CDR3 nucleotides: TGTGCCAGCAGCCGAGTGGCGGGGGCCTACGAGCAGTACTTC. Amino acid sequence: CASSRVAGAYEQYF.

This rearrangement joins TRBV19 to TRBJ2-3; tentative D call: TRBD2 (5 bases). V was cut by 7 bases and J by 1 base, with 12 bases left in between. Germline values: CDR1 LNHDA, CDR2 SQIVND (reference sequence). The CDR3 is 14 amino acids. CDR3 DNA sequence: TGTGCCAGTAATCCGGCCGGGGGCACAGATACGCAGTATTTT. It encodes CASNPAGGTDTQYF.

The chain links TRBV27 to TRBJ1-1, with TRBD1 matching over 7 bases. J lost 1 base, V lost 3 bases, and 5 bases had no gene match. In germline, CDR1 is MNHEY, CDR2 SMNVEV (reference sequence). The CDR3 is 15 residues long. The CDR3 reads CASSFRDRPNTEAFF. The CDR3 nucleotides are TGTGCCAGCAGTTTCCGGGACAGACCGAACACTGAAGCTTTCTTT.

The rearrangement uses TRBV5-4 and TRBJ1-2, with D unclear. The CDR3 runs 11 residues. Germline-derived CDR1 and CDR2 are SGHNT and YYREEE (reference sequence). V was cut by 5 bases and J by 1 base, with 3 bases left in between. DNA of the CDR3: TGTGCCAGCAGTCTTAACTATGGCTACACCTTC. Its protein product is CASSLNYGYTF.

The CDR3: CSAGERAPGKLFF. The CDR3 coding sequence is TGCAGCGCCGGAGAGAGGGCCCCGGGAAAACTGTTTTTT. The chain combines TRBV29-1 with TRBJ1-4; D not certain. From germline, CDR1 is SQVTM and CDR2 ANQGSEA. The CDR3 has 13 amino acids. V shed 7 bases and J shed 10 bases, with 19 bases lying between them. Full variable domain (outside the CDR3, taken from reference TRBV29-1 and TRBJ1-4): SAVISQKPSRDICQRGTSLTIQCQVDSQVTMMFWYRQQPGQSLTLIATANQGSEATYESGFVIDKFPISRPNLTFSTLTVSNMSPEDSSIYLCSAGERAPGKLFFGSGTQLSVL.

This chain connects TRBV19 to TRBJ1-5; D is possibly TRBD1 (6 bases). The V gene lost 2 bases and the J gene lost 5 bases, with 13 bases spanning the gap. This CDR3 spans 15 amino acids. Germline values: CDR1 LNHDA, CDR2 SQIVND (reference sequence). CDR3 sequence (DNA): TGTGCCAGTAGTATATGGGAGGGGGGTTATCAGCCCCAGCATTTT. Encoded protein: CASSIWEGGYQPQHF.

This chain links TRBV27 with TRBJ2-5; D is possibly TRBD1 (6 bases). This CDR3 region has 15 residues. Germline CDR1 reads MNHEY; CDR2 reads SMNVEV (reference sequence). Trimming removed 5 bases from V and 2 bases from J, with 15 bases in between. DNA for the CDR3: TGTGCCAGCAGTGCCTTTACAGGGTGGCAAGAGACCCAGTACTTC. The encoded protein is CASSAFTGWQETQYF.

J is TRBJ2-5 and V is TRBV28; TRBD2 is a possible D gene (6 bases). Germline assignment: CDR1 MDHEN and CDR2 SYDVKM. The CDR3 consists of 13 residues. V was pared by 5 bases and J by 5 bases, with 12 bases between. This chain's CDR3 is CASSPGGGETQYF. The CDR3 nucleotides are TGTGCCAGCAGTCCAGGAGGAGGGGAGACCCAGTACTTC.

The rearrangement uses TRBV6-5 and TRBJ1-5, with 10 bases identical to TRBD1. Germline V lookup: CDR1 MNHEY, CDR2 SVGAGI. The CDR3 extends over 15 amino acids. The junction had 2 bases not matched to a gene; V was cut back by 2 bases and J by 4 bases. CDR3 sequence: CASSYGTGVNQPQHF. The CDR3 nucleotides read TGTGCCAGCAGTTACGGGACAGGGGTGAATCAGCCCCAGCATTTT.

The V and J genes are TRBV5-4 and TRBJ2-7, with TRBD1 identical over 11 bases. This CDR3 has 18 amino acids. Germline CDR1 and CDR2: SGHNT and YYREEE (reference sequence). Trimming cost V 4 bases and J 0 bases; bases outside gene matches: 12. In DNA form, the CDR3 reads TGTGCCAGCAGCCGCGGGGGACAGGGGGGATTCGGCTCCTACGAGCAGTACTTC. It is translated as CASSRGGQGGFGSYEQYF.

This rearrangement joins TRBV5-4 to TRBJ2-1, with 11 bases fitting TRBD1. The CDR3 is made up of 15 amino acids. Germline trimming cut 4 bases from V and 9 bases from J; bases unmatched to any gene: 9. From germline, CDR1 is SGHNT and CDR2 YYREEE (reference sequence). Written as DNA, the CDR3 is TGTGCCAGCAGCCGCCCCGGGACAGGGGGTTTTGAGCAGTTCTTC. This codes for CASSRPGTGGFEQFF.

The chain joins TRBV14 to TRBJ2-3; no clear D gene. Between the trimmed V and J ends, which lost 0 bases and 5 bases, there was a span of 9 bases. This CDR3 contains 14 residues. The germline gives CDR1 SGHDN, CDR2 FVKESK. The CDR3 loop is CASSQDPTGDTQYF. CDR3 DNA: TGTGCCAGCAGCCAAGATCCCACGGGAGATACGCAGTATTTT.

The rearrangement uses TRBV7-2 and TRBJ2-3, with TRBD2 matching 16 bases. CDR3 length equals 17 residues. From germline, CDR1 is SGHTA and CDR2 FQGNSA. V was pared by 0 bases and J by 4 bases, with 1 base of the junction left unmatched. CDR3 in amino acids: CASSLAGTSGGADTQYF. In DNA, the CDR3 is TGTGCCAGCAGCTTAGCGGGGACTAGCGGGGGGGCAGATACGCAGTATTTT. Together with reference TRBV7-2 and TRBJ2-3, the CDR3 gives the full variable domain: GAGVSQSPSNKVTEKGKDVELRCDPISGHTALYWYRQSLGQGLEFLIYFQGNSAPDKSGLPSDRFSAERTGGSVSTLTIQRTQQEDSAVYLCASSLAGTSGGADTQYFGPGTRLTVL.